These T cell receptor beta chains were read from a single sample in a study of shared clonotypes between healthy human individuals. Sequenced by immunoSEQ multiplex PCR; TCRdb stores in-frame clones only, minus some. The sample lists 1,500,000 or so clones; around 98.5% were seen once. The sequencing sample was made of naive CD4+ T cells sorted from blood. The receptor set was obtained from a man between 25 and 39 years old in good health. Both conserved end residues are part of each CDR3. A D gene is named only where the DNA matches it firmly. Only part of the rows carry a size: once, few, many, or a class if the clone is expanded.

J gene | clone size | V gene | D gene | CDR3 protein | CDR3 DNA
TRBJ2-7 | - | TRBV6-1 | - | CASSPTGVYEQYF | TGTGCCAGCAGCCCAACGGGGGTTTACGAGCAGTACTTC
TRBJ2-3 | - | TRBV6-5 | TRBD1 | CASSNSRGPGTDTQYF | TGTGCCAGCAGTAACTCCAGGGGGCCGGGCACAGATACGCAGTATTTT
TRBJ2-7 | - | TRBV27 | TRBD1 | CASSGTGPFYEQYF | TGTGCCAGCAGTGGGACAGGGCCTTTCTACGAGCAGTACTTC
TRBJ1-5 | - | TRBV29-1 | - | CSVAGSNQPQHF | TGCAGCGTTGCAGGTAGCAATCAGCCCCAGCATTTT
TRBJ2-7 | - | TRBV9 | TRBD2 | CASSPGTSRSYEQYF | TGTGCCAGCAGCCCCGGGACTAGCAGATCCTACGAGCAGTACTTC
TRBJ1-5 | - | TRBV18 | - | CASSPSQGSNQPQHF | TGTGCCAGCTCACCATCACAGGGAAGCAATCAGCCCCAGCATTTT
TRBJ1-4 | - | TRBV7-8 | - | CASSLALDRGLGEKLFF | TGTGCCAGCAGCTTAGCACTCGATCGGGGGCTGGGTGAAAAACTGTTTTTT
TRBJ2-1 | - | TRBV28 | TRBD1 | CASSLRGQGRNEQFF | TGTGCCAGCAGTTTGAGGGGACAGGGTAGGAATGAGCAGTTCTTC
TRBJ2-3 | - | TRBV5-4 | TRBD2 | CASSSSGSTDTQYF | TGTGCCAGCAGCTCTAGCGGTTCCACAGATACGCAGTATTTT
TRBJ2-3 | - | TRBV7-2 | - | CASSLFSLDTQYF | TGTGCCAGCAGCTTATTTTCATTGGATACGCAGTATTTT
TRBJ2-7 | - | TRBV5-1 | TRBD2 | CASRDGTTSWEQYF | TGCGCCAGCAGGGACGGGACTACGTCCTGGGAGCAGTACTTC
TRBJ2-5 | - | TRBV7-9 | TRBD1 | CASSAIGGRGTQYF | TGTGCCAGCAGCGCCATAGGGGGCCGGGGGACCCAGTACTTC
TRBJ2-7 | - | TRBV7-2 | TRBD1 | CASSLWGQGGYEQYF | TGTGCCAGCAGCTTATGGGGACAGGGGGGTTACGAGCAGTACTTC
TRBJ2-2 | - | TRBV5-6 | TRBD2 | CASSFGLAGDPNTGELFF | TGTGCCAGCAGCTTCGGACTAGCGGGAGACCCGAACACCGGGGAGCTGTTTTTT
TRBJ2-1 | few | TRBV19 | TRBD2 | CASSGGSSGKPQFF | TGTGCCAGTAGTGGAGGGAGTAGCGGGAAGCCTCAGTTCTTC
TRBJ2-7 | once | TRBV14 | - | CASSQVGSYEQYF | TGTGCCAGCAGCCAAGTTGGATCCTACGAGCAGTACTTC
TRBJ2-2 | - | TRBV2 | - | CASSSTRNTGELFF | TGTGCCAGCAGTTCGACTAGGAACACCGGGGAGCTGTTTTTT
TRBJ2-5 | - | TRBV7-9 | - | CASSIGYQETQYF | TGTGCCAGCAGCATTGGATACCAAGAGACCCAGTACTTC
TRBJ2-1 | - | TRBV2 | TRBD2 | CASSDYTLAGGTYNEQFF | TGTGCCAGCAGTGACTACACCCTAGCGGGAGGCACCTACAATGAGCAGTTCTTC
TRBJ2-1 | - | TRBV28 | - | CASSSPGEGLRQFF | TGTGCCAGCAGTTCTCCGGGAGAAGGCTTAAGGCAGTTCTTC
TRBJ2-7 | - | TRBV5-1 | TRBD2 | CASNKNSEGTSGTGYIAYF | TGCGCCAGCAACAAAAACAGCGAAGGGACTAGCGGGACTGGTTACATAGCGTACTTC
TRBJ2-7 | - | TRBV7-3 | - | CASSLSGRSGGEQYF | TGTGCCAGCAGCCTATCAGGGCGGTCCGGAGGGGAGCAGTACTTC
TRBJ2-1 | once | TRBV25-1 | - | CASSERRGNEQFF | TGTGCCAGCAGTGAACGGCGGGGAAATGAGCAGTTCTTC
TRBJ2-1 | once | TRBV5-1 | TRBD2 | CASSLLGLVRDEQFF | TGCGCCAGCAGCTTACTAGGACTAGTCAGGGATGAGCAGTTCTTC
TRBJ2-7 | - | TRBV10-3 | - | CAISESRLYEQYF | TGTGCCATCAGTGAGTCGAGGTTATACGAGCAGTACTTC
TRBJ1-2 | - | TRBV25-1 | TRBD1 | CASSEIGQELYGYTF | TGTGCCAGCAGTGAGATCGGACAGGAGCTCTATGGCTACACCTTC
TRBJ2-1 | once | TRBV5-1 | - | CASSLAGGTKGNEQFF | TGCGCCAGCAGCTTGGCGGGGGGCACCAAGGGCAATGAGCAGTTCTTC
TRBJ2-7 | - | TRBV7-4 | - | CASSLDYSYEQYF | TGTGCCAGCAGCTTAGACTACTCCTACGAGCAGTACTTC
TRBJ2-6 | - | TRBV30 | TRBD1 | CAWSVRTGGSGANVLTF | TGTGCCTGGAGTGTACGGACAGGGGGCTCTGGGGCCAACGTCCTGACTTTC
TRBJ2-4 | - | TRBV7-9 | TRBD1 | CASSTDLQGNIQYF | TGTGCCAGCAGCACGGATCTACAGGGGAACATTCAGTACTTC
TRBJ1-4 | - | TRBV6-6 | - | CASSYPGGPDEKLFF | TGTGCCAGCAGTTACCCGGGGGGGCCGGATGAAAAACTGTTTTTT
TRBJ2-7 | - | TRBV28 | - | CALHRAGAIDEQYF | TGTGCTTTACACCGGGCCGGGGCGATCGACGAGCAGTACTTC
TRBJ2-1 | - | TRBV14 | - | CASSQDERVWDEQFF | TGTGCCAGCAGCCAAGACGAGAGGGTTTGGGATGAGCAGTTCTTC
TRBJ2-7 | - | TRBV5-1 | TRBD2 | CASSPGLAGGSYEQYF | TGCGCCAGCAGCCCCGGACTAGCGGGAGGCTCCTACGAGCAGTACTTC
TRBJ2-7 | - | TRBV2 | - | CASSLYEQYF | TGTGCCAGCAGTCTATACGAGCAGTACTTC
TRBJ2-1 | - | TRBV5-1 | TRBD2 | CASSLAIAGGSYNEQFF | TGCGCCAGCAGCTTGGCCATAGCGGGAGGGTCCTACAATGAGCAGTTCTTC
TRBJ2-7 | - | TRBV5-4 | - | CASSRIGSYEQYF | TGTGCCAGCAGCCGAATCGGGAGCTACGAGCAGTACTTC
TRBJ2-5 | - | TRBV28 | - | CASSYREGGQETQYF | TGTGCCAGCAGTTATAGGGAGGGGGGGCAAGAGACCCAGTACTTC
TRBJ1-4 | - | TRBV4-2 | - | CASSQDTTNEKLFF | TGTGCCAGCAGCCAAGACACAACTAATGAAAAACTGTTTTTT
TRBJ2-1 | - | TRBV29-1 | - | CSVEIRLVNEQFF | TGCAGCGTTGAAATTCGTCTAGTCAATGAGCAGTTCTTC
TRBJ2-3 | - | TRBV7-6 | TRBD2 | CASSLVGGRGVPDTQYF | TGTGCCAGCAGCTTAGTAGGCGGGAGGGGAGTCCCAGATACGCAGTATTTT
TRBJ1-5 | - | TRBV2 | TRBD1 | CACTGTGGSAQHF | TGTGCCTGTACCGGGACAGGGGGTTCGGCCCAGCATTTT
TRBJ1-1 | - | TRBV7-9 | - | CASSAGGGGEAFF | TGTGCCAGCAGCGCTGGAGGAGGTGGGGAAGCTTTCTTT